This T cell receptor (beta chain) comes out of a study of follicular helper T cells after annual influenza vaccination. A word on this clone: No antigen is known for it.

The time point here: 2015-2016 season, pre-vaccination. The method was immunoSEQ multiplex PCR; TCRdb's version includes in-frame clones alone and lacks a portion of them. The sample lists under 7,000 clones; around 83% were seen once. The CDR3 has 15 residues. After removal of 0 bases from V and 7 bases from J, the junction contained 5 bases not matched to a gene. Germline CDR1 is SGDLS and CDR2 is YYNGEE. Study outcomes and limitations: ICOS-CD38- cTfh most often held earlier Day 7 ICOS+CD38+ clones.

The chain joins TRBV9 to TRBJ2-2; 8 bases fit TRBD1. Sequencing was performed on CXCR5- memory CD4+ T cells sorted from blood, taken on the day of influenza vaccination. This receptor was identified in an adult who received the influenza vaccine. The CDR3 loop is CASSVATGEYGELFF. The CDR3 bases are TGTGCCAGCAGCGTAGCGACAGGGGAATACGGGGAGCTGTTTTTT.